This T cell receptor beta chain originates from a study of shared clonotypes between healthy human individuals. Study details: The donor group consisted of a couple of women and three men, aged 18 to 49.

Worth noting for this clone: Its antigen remains unidentified.

Data came from immunoSEQ multiplex PCR; TCRdb stores just in-frame clones and leaves some out. Seen here are approximately 470,000 clones, over 70% observed once, and the top ten hold about 13%. Trimming removed 0 bases at V and 2 bases at J, with 13 bases between. The CDR3 extends over 16 amino acids. CDR1 SGDLS and CDR2 YYNGEE come from the germline V gene. General study findings and limits: Tissues were not sampled, only blood, and their repertoires likely differ.

The chain uses TRBV9 and TRBJ2-3; weak D call: TRBD1 (5 bases). The sequence was collected from a woman in her thirties or forties in good health. Some clones in this sample may be carry-over from other donors' samples. Sequences were obtained from PBMCs. The CDR3 spells CASSVEVRAYTDTQYF. In DNA, the CDR3 is TGTGCCAGCAGCGTAGAGGTCAGGGCCTACACAGATACGCAGTATTTT. Together with reference TRBV9 and TRBJ2-3, the CDR3 gives the full variable domain: DSGVTQTPKHLITATGQRVTLRCSPRSGDLSVYWYQQSLDQGLQFLIQYYNGEERAKGNILERFSAQQFPDLHSELNLSSLELGDSALYFCASSVEVRAYTDTQYFGPGTRLTVL.